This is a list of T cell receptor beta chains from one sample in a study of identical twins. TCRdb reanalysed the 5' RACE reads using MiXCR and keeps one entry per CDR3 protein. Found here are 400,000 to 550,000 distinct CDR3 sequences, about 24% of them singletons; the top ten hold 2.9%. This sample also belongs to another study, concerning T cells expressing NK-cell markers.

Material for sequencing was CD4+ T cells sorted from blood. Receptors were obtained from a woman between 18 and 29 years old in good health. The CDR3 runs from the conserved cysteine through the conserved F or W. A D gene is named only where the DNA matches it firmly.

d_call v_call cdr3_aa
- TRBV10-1 CASSADFNYEQYF
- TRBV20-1 CSATVQQNTGELFF
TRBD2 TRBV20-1 CSAALTSGRVDEQFF
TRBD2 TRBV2 CASSEGLAGVGGEQFF
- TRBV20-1 CSASSTRREDTQYF
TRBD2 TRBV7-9 CASSLGTAGVAEQFF
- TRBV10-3 CAISEASAVLHEQFF
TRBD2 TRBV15 CATSRDTGGPYNEQFF
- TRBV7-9 CASSSEFYDRIREGYTF
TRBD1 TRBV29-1 CSVAPTGVVTDTQYF
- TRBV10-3 CAINPGLTNYGYTF
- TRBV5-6 CASSLLRGGLTDTQYF
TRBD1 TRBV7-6 CASSSRGQGFAEAFF
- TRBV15 CATSEGYSNEKLFF
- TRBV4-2 CASSLTTIARYETDTQYF
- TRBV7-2 CASSLYKGTIYF
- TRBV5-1 CASSPETALNTGELFF
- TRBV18 CASSPRSRETQYF
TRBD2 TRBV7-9 CASESRSGYNEQFF